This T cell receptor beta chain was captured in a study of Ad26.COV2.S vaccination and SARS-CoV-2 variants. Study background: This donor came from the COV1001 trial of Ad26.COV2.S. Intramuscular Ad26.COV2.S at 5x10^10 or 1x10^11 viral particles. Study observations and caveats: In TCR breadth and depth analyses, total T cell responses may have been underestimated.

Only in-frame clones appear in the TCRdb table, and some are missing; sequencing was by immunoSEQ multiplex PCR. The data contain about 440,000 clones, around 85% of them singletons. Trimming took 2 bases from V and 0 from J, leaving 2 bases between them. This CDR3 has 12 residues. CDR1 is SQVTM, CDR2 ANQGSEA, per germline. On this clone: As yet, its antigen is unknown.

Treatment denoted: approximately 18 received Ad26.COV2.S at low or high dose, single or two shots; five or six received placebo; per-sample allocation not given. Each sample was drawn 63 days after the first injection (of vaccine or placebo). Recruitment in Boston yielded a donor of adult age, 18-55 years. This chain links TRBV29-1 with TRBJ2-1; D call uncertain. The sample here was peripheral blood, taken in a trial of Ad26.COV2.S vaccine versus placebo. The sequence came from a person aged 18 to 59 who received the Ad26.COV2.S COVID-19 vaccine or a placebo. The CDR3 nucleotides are TGCAGCGTTGAAAGCTCCTACAATGAGCAGTTCTTC. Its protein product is CSVESSYNEQFF.